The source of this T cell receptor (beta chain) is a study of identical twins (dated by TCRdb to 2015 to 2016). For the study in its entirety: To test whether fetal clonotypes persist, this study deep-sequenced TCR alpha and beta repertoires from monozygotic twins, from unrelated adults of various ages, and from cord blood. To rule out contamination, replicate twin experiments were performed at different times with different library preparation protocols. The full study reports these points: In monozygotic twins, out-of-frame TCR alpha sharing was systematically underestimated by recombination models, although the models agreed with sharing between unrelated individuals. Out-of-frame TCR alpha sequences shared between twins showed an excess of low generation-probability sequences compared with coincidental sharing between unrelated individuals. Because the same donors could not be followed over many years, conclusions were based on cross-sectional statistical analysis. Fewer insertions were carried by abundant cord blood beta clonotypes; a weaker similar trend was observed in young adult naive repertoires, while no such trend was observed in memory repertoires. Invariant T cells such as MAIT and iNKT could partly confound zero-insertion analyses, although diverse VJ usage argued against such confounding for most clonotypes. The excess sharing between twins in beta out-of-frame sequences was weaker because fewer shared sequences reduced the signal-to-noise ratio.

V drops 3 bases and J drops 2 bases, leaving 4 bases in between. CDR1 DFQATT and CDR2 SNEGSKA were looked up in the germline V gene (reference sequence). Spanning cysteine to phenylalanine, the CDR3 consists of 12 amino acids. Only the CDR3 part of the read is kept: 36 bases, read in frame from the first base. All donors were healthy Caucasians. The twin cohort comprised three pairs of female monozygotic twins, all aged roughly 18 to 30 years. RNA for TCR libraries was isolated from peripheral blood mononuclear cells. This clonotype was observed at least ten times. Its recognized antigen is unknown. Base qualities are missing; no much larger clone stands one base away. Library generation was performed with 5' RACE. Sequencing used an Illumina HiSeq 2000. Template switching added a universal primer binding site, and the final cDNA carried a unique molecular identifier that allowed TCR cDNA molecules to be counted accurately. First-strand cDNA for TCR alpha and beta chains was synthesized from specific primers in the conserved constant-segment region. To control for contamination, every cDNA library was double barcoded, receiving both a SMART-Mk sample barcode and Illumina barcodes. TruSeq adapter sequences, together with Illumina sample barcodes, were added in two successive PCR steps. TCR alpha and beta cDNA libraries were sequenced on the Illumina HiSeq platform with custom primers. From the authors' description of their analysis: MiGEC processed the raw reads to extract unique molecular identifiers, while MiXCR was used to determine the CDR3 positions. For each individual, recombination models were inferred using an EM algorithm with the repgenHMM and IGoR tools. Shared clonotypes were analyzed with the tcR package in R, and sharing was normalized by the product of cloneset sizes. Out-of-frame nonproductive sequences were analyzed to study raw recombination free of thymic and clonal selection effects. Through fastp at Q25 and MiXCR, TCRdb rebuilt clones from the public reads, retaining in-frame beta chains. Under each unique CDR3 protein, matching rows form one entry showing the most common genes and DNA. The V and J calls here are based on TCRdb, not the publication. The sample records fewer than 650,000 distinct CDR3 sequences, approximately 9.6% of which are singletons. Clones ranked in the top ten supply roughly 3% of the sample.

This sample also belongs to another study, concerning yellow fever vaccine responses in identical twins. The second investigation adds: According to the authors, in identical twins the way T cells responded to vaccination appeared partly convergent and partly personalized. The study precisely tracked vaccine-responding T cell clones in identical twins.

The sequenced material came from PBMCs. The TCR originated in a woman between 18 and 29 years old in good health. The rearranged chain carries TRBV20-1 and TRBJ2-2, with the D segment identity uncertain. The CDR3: CSASGNTGELFF. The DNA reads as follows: TGCAGTGCTAGTGGTAACACCGGGGAGCTGTTTTTT.